This T cell receptor beta chain originates from a study of lymphopenia after photon versus proton radiotherapy. The study, taken as a whole, reports: Relative stability marked proton patients; photon patients lost diversity and naive cells. In patients who died, overall survival fell as post-nadir TCR diversity dropped more. Survival link was tested only in deceased patients; proton benefit remains a possibility. Post-nadir diversity loss with photons came from oligoclonal expansion, particularly CD8+ Temra cells.

A word on this clone: Its antigen is still unknown.

Repertoires were generated with immunoSEQ multiplex PCR, while TCRdb's copy carries only in-frame clones and drops some. In the table there are about 65,000 clones, about 90% of which are singletons. This sequence originates from an elderly man with esophageal cancer. The input for sequencing was peripheral blood, taken from a patient treated with proton-based radiotherapy.

The CDR3 DNA reads TGTGCCAGCAGATTACAGGGGCGCAATCAGCCCCAGCATTTT. Translating it yields CASRLQGRNQPQHF. The genes are TRBV5-8 and TRBJ1-5; 7 positions match TRBD1. Per germline, CDR1 SGHTS and CDR2 YDEGEE. This CDR3 has 14 amino acids. V lost 5 bases, J lost 2 bases, and 4 bases stayed unmatched.